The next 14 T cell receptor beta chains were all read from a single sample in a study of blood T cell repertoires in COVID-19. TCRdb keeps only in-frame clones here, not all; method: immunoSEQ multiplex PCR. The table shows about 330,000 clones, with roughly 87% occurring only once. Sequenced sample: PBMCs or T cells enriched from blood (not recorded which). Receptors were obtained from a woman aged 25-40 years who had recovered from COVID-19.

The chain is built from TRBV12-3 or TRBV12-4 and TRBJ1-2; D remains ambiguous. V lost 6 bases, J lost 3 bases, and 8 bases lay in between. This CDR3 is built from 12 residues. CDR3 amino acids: CASRRTDYGYTF. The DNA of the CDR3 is TGTGCCAGCAGGAGGACTGACTATGGCTACACCTTC.

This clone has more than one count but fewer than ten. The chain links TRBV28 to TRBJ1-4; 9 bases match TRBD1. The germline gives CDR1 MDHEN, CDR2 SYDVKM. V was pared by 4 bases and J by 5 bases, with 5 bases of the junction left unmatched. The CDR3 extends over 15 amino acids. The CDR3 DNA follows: TGTGCCAGCAGTTCCCCCGACAGGGGGAATGAAAAACTGTTTTTT. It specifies CASSSPDRGNEKLFF.

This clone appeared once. The CDR3 is CASSPDRARDEQYF. The CDR3 bases are TGTGCCAGCAGTCCCGACAGGGCACGGGACGAGCAGTACTTC. V usage is TRBV27 and J usage is TRBJ2-7; 7 bases are a match to TRBD1. Germline loops: CDR1 MNHEY, CDR2 SMNVEV (reference sequence). The V gene end was trimmed by 5 bases and the J gene end by 5 bases; junction bases not matched to a gene: 9. There are 14 residues in the CDR3.

CDR3 bases: TGTGCCAGCAGCCTCCCTAGTGGAGGCCTGAACACTGAAGCTTTCTTT. Amino acids: CASSLPSGGLNTEAFF. The rearrangement links TRBV5-6 to TRBJ1-1; D not resolved. CDR3 size: 16 residues. CDR1 SGHDT and CDR2 YYEEEE come from the germline V gene. V gave up 4 bases and J gave up 0 bases, with 16 bases separating them.

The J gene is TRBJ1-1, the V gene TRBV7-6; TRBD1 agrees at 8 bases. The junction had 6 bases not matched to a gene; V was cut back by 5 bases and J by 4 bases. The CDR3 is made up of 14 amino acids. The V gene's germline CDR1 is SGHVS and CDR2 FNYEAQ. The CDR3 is CASSITGGVTEAFF. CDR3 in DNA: TGTGCCAGCAGCATAACAGGGGGTGTCACTGAAGCTTTCTTT.

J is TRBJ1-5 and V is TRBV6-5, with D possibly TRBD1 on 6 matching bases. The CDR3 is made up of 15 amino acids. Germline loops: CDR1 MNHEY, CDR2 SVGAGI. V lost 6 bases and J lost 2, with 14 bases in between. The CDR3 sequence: CASRKQGSGNQPQHF. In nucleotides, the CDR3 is TGTGCCAGCAGGAAACAGGGTTCCGGCAATCAGCCCCAGCATTTT.

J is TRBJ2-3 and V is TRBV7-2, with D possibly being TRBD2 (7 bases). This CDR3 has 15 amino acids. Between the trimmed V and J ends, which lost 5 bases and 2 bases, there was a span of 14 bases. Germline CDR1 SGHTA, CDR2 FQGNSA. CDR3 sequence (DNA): TGTGCCAGCAGCCCAGTAGGGGGGGACACAGATACGCAGTATTTT. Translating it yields CASSPVGGDTDTQYF.

The CDR3 DNA is TGTGCCAGCAGCTACGGGCCCTCCTACGAGCAGTACTTC. Encoded protein: CASSYGPSYEQYF. The chain joins TRBV6-5 to TRBJ2-7, with D unresolved. This CDR3 contains 13 residues. CDR1 is MNHEY and CDR2 is SVGAGI in the germline V gene. Trimming pared 6 bases from V and 0 bases from J, leaving 9 bases between.

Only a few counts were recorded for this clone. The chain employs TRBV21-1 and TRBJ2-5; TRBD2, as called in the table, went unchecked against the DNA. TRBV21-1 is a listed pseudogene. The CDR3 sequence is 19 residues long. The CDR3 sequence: CASSKGASGGVPRQETQYF. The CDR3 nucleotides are TGTGCCAGCAGCAAAGGGGCTAGCGGGGGGGTCCCACGCCAAGAGACCCAGTACTTC.

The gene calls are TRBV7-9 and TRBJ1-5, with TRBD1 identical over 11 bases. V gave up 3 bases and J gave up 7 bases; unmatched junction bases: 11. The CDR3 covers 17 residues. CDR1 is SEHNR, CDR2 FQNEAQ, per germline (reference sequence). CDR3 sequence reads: CASSFGGGTGGIQPQHF. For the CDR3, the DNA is TGTGCCAGCAGCTTCGGGGGCGGGACAGGGGGTATCCAGCCCCAGCATTTT. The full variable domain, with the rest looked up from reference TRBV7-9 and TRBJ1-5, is DTGVSQNPRHKITKRGQNVTFRCDPISEHNRLYWYRQTLGQGPEFLTYFQNEAQLEKSRLLSDRFSAERPKGSFSTLEIQRTEQGDSAMYLCASSFGGGTGGIQPQHFGDGTRLSIL.

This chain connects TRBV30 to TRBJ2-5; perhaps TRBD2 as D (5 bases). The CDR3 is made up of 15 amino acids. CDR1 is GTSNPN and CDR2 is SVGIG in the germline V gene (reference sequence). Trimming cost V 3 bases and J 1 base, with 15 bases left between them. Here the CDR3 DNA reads TGTGCCTGGAGCTCACCCCCGGACTTCCAAGAGACCCAGTACTTC. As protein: CAWSSPPDFQETQYF.

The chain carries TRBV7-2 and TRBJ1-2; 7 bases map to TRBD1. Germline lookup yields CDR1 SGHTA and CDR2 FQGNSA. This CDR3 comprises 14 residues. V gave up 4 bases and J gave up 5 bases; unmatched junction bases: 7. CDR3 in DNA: TGTGCCAGCAGCTCCGGGACAGACGGTTATGGCTACACCTTC. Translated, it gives CASSSGTDGYGYTF.

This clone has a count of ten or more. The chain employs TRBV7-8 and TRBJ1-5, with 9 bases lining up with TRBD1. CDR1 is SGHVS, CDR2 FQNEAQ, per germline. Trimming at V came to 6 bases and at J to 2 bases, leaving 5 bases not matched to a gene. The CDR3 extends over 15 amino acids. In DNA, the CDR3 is TGTGCCAGCAGGGGGGACAGGGCTGGCAATCAGCCCCAGCATTTT. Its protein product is CASRGDRAGNQPQHF.

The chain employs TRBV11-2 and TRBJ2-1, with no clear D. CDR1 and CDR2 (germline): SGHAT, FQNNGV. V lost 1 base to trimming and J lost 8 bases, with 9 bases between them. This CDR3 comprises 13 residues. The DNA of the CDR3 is TGTGCCAGCAGCTTAGCAGTGCGGTATGAGCAGTTCTTC. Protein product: CASSLAVRYEQFF.